A single sample gave rise to the 20 T cell receptor beta chains below, sequenced in a study of T cell repertoires in cytomegalovirus infection. One entry per CDR3 protein, called by TCRdb with MiXCR from the reads. The data hold approximately 240,000 distinct CDR3 sequences, with more than 9% observed a single time. The sequenced sample consisted of PBMCs. These receptors all stem from a human donor in good health (CMV status not recorded). Some clones in this sample may be carry-over from other donors' samples.

This clonotype was detected many times. This chain joins TRBV11-2 and TRBJ1-1; 7 nucleotides agree with TRBD1. Losses at the gene ends were 5 bases for V and 4 bases for J; bases not matched to a gene: 4. This CDR3 has 13 amino acids. Germline V lookup: CDR1 SGHAT, CDR2 FQNNGV. CDR3 nucleotide sequence: TGTGCCAGCAGCAGAGAGGGGGCCACTGAAGCTTTCTTT. Protein sequence: CASSREGATEAFF.

This clonotype was found a few times. Mismatch with germline at one junction end may stem from a read error. This chain joins TRBV18 and TRBJ2-6; 10 nucleotides line up with TRBD1. CDR1 and CDR2 from the germline V gene are KGHSH and LQKENI. The CDR3 has 19 residues. Here the CDR3 DNA reads TGTGCCAGCTCCCCACTGACAGGGGGCTCGGGCTCTGGGGCCAACGTCCTGACTTTC. Translating gives CASSPLTGGSGSGANVLTF.

The chain joins TRBV3-1 to TRBJ2-6; no firm D call. This CDR3 spans 16 amino acids. The V end was cut by 4 bases, the J end by 1 base, with 11 bases between. Germline assignment: CDR1 LGHDT and CDR2 YNNKEL (reference sequence). The CDR3 DNA reads as TGTGCCAGCAGCCGGCAAATGGGATCTGGGGCCAACGTCCTGACTTTC. Residues: CASSRQMGSGANVLTF. The full variable domain, in which reference TRBV3-1 and TRBJ2-6 provide the parts outside the CDR3, is DTAVSQTPKYLVTQMGNDKSIKCEQNLGHDTMYWYKQDSKKFLKIMFSYNNKELIINETVPNRFSPKSPDKAHLNLHINSLELGDSAVYFCASSRQMGSGANVLTFGAGSRLTVL.

This clonotype was recorded many times. The rearrangement links TRBV7-9 to TRBJ1-4, with D unresolved. CDR3 length: 16 amino acids. Trimming took off 2 bases at V and 2 bases at J, with 12 bases between the two ends. Germline assignment: CDR1 SEHNR and CDR2 FQNEAQ (reference sequence). The CDR3 DNA sequence: TGTGCCAGCAGCTTAAAAGGCCAGGCGACTAATGAAAAACTGTTTTTT. Amino acids: CASSLKGQATNEKLFF.

This sequence joins TRBV19 and TRBJ2-5, with a possible D match to TRBD1 (6 bases). V lost 6 bases and J 4 bases, leaving 18 bases between the germline ends. Per the germline V gene, CDR1 is LNHDA and CDR2 is SQIVND (reference sequence). The CDR3 consists of 15 residues. The CDR3 DNA reads TGTGCCAGTAGCGCCGGGACACGGCCCTCAGAGACCCAGTACTTC. Its protein product is CASSAGTRPSETQYF.

This clonotype appeared many times. The chain carries TRBV28 and TRBJ1-2; possibly TRBD1 for D (6 bases). This CDR3 region has 13 residues. With 3 bases removed from V and 5 bases from J, the gap between germline ends came to 10 bases. Germline values: CDR1 MDHEN, CDR2 SYDVKM. CDR3 region: CASSLAGEYGYTF. In DNA, the CDR3 is TGTGCCAGCAGTTTGGCAGGGGAGTATGGCTACACCTTC.

This clonotype has ten or more counts. The genes are TRBV28 and TRBJ2-5; D is uncertain. The CDR3 is made up of 14 amino acids. Germline values: CDR1 MDHEN, CDR2 SYDVKM. The V gene lost 6 bases and the J gene lost 2 bases, with 13 bases spanning the gap. The CDR3 loop is CASSSGFYQETQYF. As DNA, the CDR3 is TGTGCCAGCAGCTCCGGTTTTTATCAAGAGACCCAGTACTTC.

This clonotype was counted at least ten times. The chain couples TRBV7-2 to TRBJ1-1; D unresolved. Trimming stripped 7 bases from V and 7 bases from J, with 16 bases between. This CDR3 has 13 residues. From germline, CDR1 is SGHTA and CDR2 FQGNSA. The CDR3 coding sequence is TGTGCCAGCATCCTGAGATTTGGTGGTGAAGCTTTCTTT. Residues: CASILRFGGEAFF. Based on the CDR3 plus reference TRBV7-2 and TRBJ1-1, the full variable domain is GAGVSQSPSNKVTEKGKDVELRCDPISGHTALYWYRQSLGQGLEFLIYFQGNSAPDKSGLPSDRFSAERTGGSVSTLTIQRTQQEDSAVYLCASILRFGGEAFFGQGTRLTVV.

This clonotype was seen at least ten times. CDR3 sequence reads: CASSPGLAVGGDTQYF. The CDR3 DNA is TGTGCCAGCAGCCCCGGGCTAGCGGTGGGGGGGGATACGCAGTATTTT. This chain uses TRBV5-4 with TRBJ2-3, with 7 bases matching TRBD2. With 4 bases clipped from V and 6 bases from J, the junction kept 14 bases outside the gene matches. The CDR3 extends over 16 amino acids. The germline CDR1 and CDR2 sequences are SGHNT and YYREEE (reference sequence).

This clonotype has a handful of counts. The J gene is TRBJ1-3, the V gene TRBV28, with D unresolved. CDR1 MDHEN and CDR2 SYDVKM come from the germline V gene. The germline V and J ends were trimmed by 6 bases and 1 base, with 10 bases remaining between them. The CDR3 totals 14 residues. The CDR3 DNA follows: TGTGCCAGCAGCCCACAGAGGTCTGGAAACACCATATATTTT. It encodes CASSPQRSGNTIYF.

In its sample, this clonotype was seen many times. V gene TRBV7-8 combines with J gene TRBJ2-2; D may be TRBD1 (5 bases). The germline V gene has CDR1 SGHVS and CDR2 FQNEAQ. CDR3 length: 16 amino acids. Trimming took off 3 bases at V and 0 bases at J, with 11 bases between the two ends. This chain's CDR3 is CASSFSAQANTGELFF. As DNA, the CDR3 is TGTGCCAGCAGCTTCTCAGCACAGGCGAACACCGGGGAGCTGTTTTTT. Looking up the rest from reference TRBV7-8 and TRBJ2-2 gives the full variable domain: GAGVSQSPRYKVAKRGQDVALRCDPISGHVSLFWYQQALGQGPEFLTYFQNEAQLDKSGLPSDRFFAERPEGSVSTLKIQRTQQEDSAVYLCASSFSAQANTGELFFGEGSRLTVL.

This clonotype was counted at least ten times. The V and J genes are TRBV7-8 and TRBJ2-6, with D uncertain. The V end lost 5 bases, the J end lost 4 bases, and 9 bases lay between the germline ends. This CDR3 is 14 amino acids long. CDR1 and CDR2 from the germline V gene are SGHVS and FQNEAQ. The CDR3: CASSPMGGANVLTF. The CDR3, as DNA: TGTGCCAGCAGCCCCATGGGGGGGGCCAACGTCCTGACTTTC. Complete variable domain (other parts from reference TRBV7-8 and TRBJ2-6): GAGVSQSPRYKVAKRGQDVALRCDPISGHVSLFWYQQALGQGPEFLTYFQNEAQLDKSGLPSDRFFAERPEGSVSTLKIQRTQQEDSAVYLCASSPMGGANVLTFGAGSRLTVL.

This clonotype was seen only a few times. V and J are TRBV19 and TRBJ1-1; D may be TRBD1 (5 bases). Germline CDR1 and CDR2: LNHDA and SQIVND (reference sequence). The CDR3 is made up of 12 amino acids. With 3 bases removed from V and 6 bases from J, the gap between germline ends came to 8 bases. The DNA of the CDR3 is TGTGCCAGTAGTATGGGGGTCGCTGAAGCTTTCTTT. It codes for CASSMGVAEAFF.

The chain employs TRBV12-3 or TRBV12-4 and TRBJ1-2, with 9 positions matching TRBD1. V shed 7 bases, J shed 2 bases, and the junction held 5 bases outside the gene matches. The CDR3 loop spans 14 amino acids. The CDR3 reads CASTRQGVNYGYTF. The CDR3 DNA follows: TGTGCCAGCACCAGACAGGGGGTAAACTATGGCTACACCTTC.

This clonotype was observed at least ten times. V usage is TRBV7-2 and J usage is TRBJ2-7; D might be TRBD2 (6 bases). Germline loops: CDR1 SGHTA, CDR2 FQGNSA. The CDR3 consists of 13 residues. Trimming shortened V by 7 bases and J by 4 bases, and 14 bases separated the two germline ends. CDR3 in DNA: TGTGCCAGCATAGGAGGGTCAGGATACGAGCAGTACTTC. Protein sequence: CASIGGSGYEQYF. Complete variable domain (other parts from reference TRBV7-2 and TRBJ2-7): GAGVSQSPSNKVTEKGKDVELRCDPISGHTALYWYRQSLGQGLEFLIYFQGNSAPDKSGLPSDRFSAERTGGSVSTLTIQRTQQEDSAVYLCASIGGSGYEQYFGPGTRLTVT.

This chain links TRBV5-6 with TRBJ2-5; TRBD1 is a possible D gene (5 bases). Deletions cut 0 bases from V and 5 bases from J, with 14 bases between. The CDR3 spans 15 residues. In germline, CDR1 is SGHDT, CDR2 YYEEEE. This CDR3 is CASSLEGAGRETQYF. DNA of the CDR3: TGTGCCAGCAGCTTGGAAGGGGCCGGTAGGGAGACCCAGTACTTC.

This clonotype was recorded many times. This CDR3 is CASSYGQGSWSDYEQYF. CDR3 sequence (DNA): TGTGCCAGCAGTTACGGTCAAGGGAGCTGGTCCGACTACGAGCAGTACTTC. The chain has TRBV6-2 or TRBV6-3 and TRBJ2-7; a possible D gene is TRBD2 (5 bases). The CDR3 is made up of 17 amino acids. Germline assignment: CDR1 MNHEY and CDR2 SVGEGT. V was pared by 2 bases and J by 3 bases, with 20 bases between.

This sequence joins TRBV6-2 or TRBV6-3 and TRBJ2-5; 7 nucleotides match TRBD1. The CDR3 runs 16 residues. With V trimmed by 2 bases and J by 1 base, 7 bases remained unmatched. Germline CDR1 and CDR2: MNHEY and SVGEGT. The chain's CDR3 is CASSYGRRQGQETQYF. DNA of the CDR3: TGTGCCAGCAGTTACGGACGCCGACAGGGCCAAGAGACCCAGTACTTC.

The sample holds many counts of this clonotype. The chain combines TRBV7-2 with TRBJ2-7; D gene unclear. The germline gives CDR1 SGHTA, CDR2 FQGNSA. V was cut by 2 bases and J by 4 bases, with 6 bases left in between. The CDR3 runs 12 residues. The CDR3 loop is CASSLLDYEQYF. For the CDR3, the DNA is TGTGCCAGCAGCTTACTAGATTACGAGCAGTACTTC.

The chain is built from TRBV9 and TRBJ1-1; D unresolved. Trimming pared 3 bases from V and 1 base from J, leaving 10 bases between. The CDR3 length is 14 residues. The germline gives CDR1 SGDLS, CDR2 YYNGEE. This CDR3 reads CASSGGLPNTEAFF. DNA of the CDR3: TGTGCCAGCAGCGGAGGACTTCCGAACACTGAAGCTTTCTTT.